The 19 T cell receptor beta chains given below trace back to one sample, sequenced in a study of T-cell reconstitution after alpha-beta-depleted transplantation in children. TCRbeta library preparation incorporated unique molecular identifiers. TCRdb independently ran MiXCR on the PCR reads; one entry per CDR3 protein. The table includes roughly 490,000 distinct CDR3 sequences, 11% detected once. Sequenced material: PBMCs, mostly from graft donor cells, taken 180 days after TCRalphabeta/CD19-depleted stem cell transplant. These receptor sequences come from a female patient aged 2 to 10 who had a stem cell transplant for aplastic anemia, so the T cells may come from the graft donor.

In this sample, this clonotype turned up a few times. The chain is built from TRBV4-2 and TRBJ2-7; 9 bases are a match to TRBD2. Germline V gene sequence: CDR1 LGHNA, CDR2 YNFKEQ. The CDR3 has 16 amino acids. Trimming took 1 base from V and 2 from J; bases not matched to a gene: 6. Here the CDR3 DNA reads TGTGCCAGCAGCCAAGTGAGCGGGAGGTCCGCCTACGAGCAGTACTTC. Translated: CASSQVSGRSAYEQYF.

The CDR3 region has the DNA TGTGCCAGCGGGAGGCGGGCCTACAATGAGCAGTTCTTC. Translation: CASGRRAYNEQFF. The V call is TRBV28, the J call TRBJ2-1, with TRBD2 as a possible D gene (6 bases). Germline CDR1 MDHEN, CDR2 SYDVKM. Trimming stripped 8 bases from V and 2 bases from J, with 10 bases between. CDR3 size: 13 residues.

This clonotype was picked up a small number of times. The chain employs TRBV29-1 and TRBJ2-3; 8 bases agree with TRBD2. V lost 0 bases, J lost 0 bases, and 5 bases stayed unmatched. In germline, CDR1 is SQVTM, CDR2 ANQGSEA. The CDR3 runs 16 residues. CDR3 sequence reads: CSVEDQAGESTDTQYF. CDR3 sequence (DNA): TGCAGCGTTGAAGATCAAGCGGGAGAAAGCACAGATACGCAGTATTTT.

This clonotype has just a few counts. The chain joins TRBV27 to TRBJ2-7; D is unclear. The germline V gene encodes CDR1 MNHEY and CDR2 SMNVEV (reference sequence). V was pared by 0 bases and J by 3 bases, with 15 bases between. This CDR3 has 16 residues. DNA of the CDR3: TGTGCCAGCAGTTTATCGCTCCTAGGGAACTACTACGAGCAGTACTTC. Translated, it gives CASSLSLLGNYYEQYF.

Only a few counts were recorded for this clonotype. The genes are TRBV12-3 or TRBV12-4 and TRBJ1-1; a possible D gene is TRBD1 (5 bases). With 7 bases removed from V and 2 bases from J, the gap between germline ends came to 11 bases. The CDR3 totals 13 residues. This chain's CDR3 is CASIWGENTEAFF. The DNA of the CDR3 is TGTGCCAGCATCTGGGGGGAAAACACTGAAGCTTTCTTT.

A single count supports this clonotype. This chain links TRBV6-2 or TRBV6-3 with TRBJ2-7; 7 positions match TRBD1. Germline CDR1 reads MNHEY; CDR2 reads SVGEGT. Germline trimming cut 9 bases from V and 7 bases from J; bases unmatched to any gene: 9. The length of the CDR3 is 12 residues. The CDR3 region is CASVTGKGEQYF. CDR3 coding DNA: TGTGCCAGTGTGACAGGGAAGGGTGAGCAGTACTTC.

This clonotype came up a few times. The chain couples TRBV20-1 to TRBJ1-1; the D is unclear. The CDR3 contains 12 residues. V lost 3 bases and J lost 3, with 8 bases in between. Germline values: CDR1 DFQATT, CDR2 SNEGSKA (reference sequence). The CDR3 region is CSASGWDTEAFF. Here the CDR3 DNA reads TGCAGTGCTAGTGGGTGGGACACTGAAGCTTTCTTT.

This clonotype was observed once. The genes are TRBV23-1 and TRBJ1-4; the D is unclear. TRBV23-1 is placed among ORFs of uncertain function. The CDR3 extends over 16 amino acids. Trimming shortened V by 3 bases and J by 8 bases, and 19 bases separated the two germline ends. CDR3 nucleotide sequence: TGCGCCAGCAGTCAGGAGAGGGCAACGGCAAGAGAAAAACTGTTTTTT. Amino acid sequence: CASSQERATAREKLFF.

The V gene is TRBV5-1, the J gene TRBJ2-1, with 14 nucleotides matching TRBD2. Germline CDR1 and CDR2: SGHRS and YFSETQ. The V gene end was trimmed by 5 bases and the J gene end by 8 bases; junction bases not matched to a gene: 9. The CDR3 has 16 residues. The CDR3 loop reads CASSRTSGRSLDEQFF. In nucleotides, the CDR3 is TGCGCCAGCAGTAGGACTAGCGGGAGGTCTTTAGATGAGCAGTTCTTC.

The chain is built from TRBV7-8 and TRBJ1-1; no firm D call. The CDR3 consists of 15 residues. Trimming stripped 5 bases from V and 6 bases from J, with 19 bases between. Per germline, CDR1 SGHVS and CDR2 FQNEAQ. The CDR3 here is CASSQKRQSSPEAFF. The CDR3, as DNA: TGTGCCAGCAGCCAAAAGCGGCAGTCCTCCCCTGAAGCTTTCTTT. Full variable domain (outside the CDR3, taken from reference TRBV7-8 and TRBJ1-1): GAGVSQSPRYKVAKRGQDVALRCDPISGHVSLFWYQQALGQGPEFLTYFQNEAQLDKSGLPSDRFFAERPEGSVSTLKIQRTQQEDSAVYLCASSQKRQSSPEAFFGQGTRLTVV.

This clonotype was seen at least ten times. V and J are TRBV11-3 and TRBJ2-1; 10 bases are a match to TRBD2. V trimming: 0 bases; J trimming: 8 bases; junction bases outside the gene matches: 7. Per the germline V gene, CDR1 is SGHNT and CDR2 is YENEEA. The CDR3 spans 16 residues. The CDR3 nucleotides are TGTGCCAGCAGCTTAGATGCTAGCGGGAGCCAGTATGAGCAGTTCTTC. Encoded protein: CASSLDASGSQYEQFF.

This clonotype was observed a few times. V and J are TRBV25-1 and TRBJ2-1, with 10 positions matching TRBD2. The CDR3 length is 14 residues. CDR1 and CDR2 from the germline V gene are MGHDK and SYGVNS. Trimming removed 8 bases from V and 8 bases from J; junction bases left unmatched: 9. CDR3 coding DNA: TGTGCCAGCGTAGCGGGAGGTCCTGGCCATGAGCAGTTCTTC. Its protein product is CASVAGGPGHEQFF. The variable domain in full, completed from reference TRBV25-1 and TRBJ2-1, reads EADIYQTPRYLVIGTGKKITLECSQTMGHDKMYWYQQDPGMELHLIHYSYGVNSTEKGDLSSESTVSRIRTEHFPLTLESARPSHTSQYLCASVAGGPGHEQFFGPGTRLTVL.

The chain uses TRBV9 and TRBJ2-6, with D possibly being TRBD1 (5 bases). The CDR3 covers 16 residues. CDR1 SGDLS and CDR2 YYNGEE come from the germline V gene. V was trimmed by 4 bases and J by 1 base, leaving 12 bases between them. CDR3 coding DNA: TGTGCCAGCAGCACCGCCCCAGGGTCTGGGGCCAACGTCCTGACTTTC. Protein sequence: CASSTAPGSGANVLTF.

V gene TRBV29-1 combines with J gene TRBJ1-1; D call uncertain. Germline loops: CDR1 SQVTM, CDR2 ANQGSEA. This CDR3 contains 15 residues. The V gene lost 1 base and the J gene lost 6 bases, with 18 bases spanning the gap. CDR3 amino acids: CSVEVPYKIPSEAFF. The CDR3 DNA reads TGCAGCGTTGAAGTCCCGTACAAGATACCGTCTGAAGCTTTCTTT.

This clonotype was counted only a few times. This chain connects TRBV6-5 to TRBJ1-1; no clear D gene. The CDR3 is made up of 12 amino acids. The ends were cut back, 8 bases at V and 10 bases at J, with 17 bases in the middle. Germline V CDR1 and CDR2: MNHEY, SVGAGI. The CDR3 here is CASSPPGPGAFF. CDR3 in DNA: TGTGCCAGCTCTCCTCCGGGCCCTGGAGCTTTCTTT.

This clonotype has only a few counts. The genes are TRBV29-1 and TRBJ2-7; D could derive from TRBD1 or TRBD2 (5 bases each). Trimming took off 3 bases at V and 1 base at J, with 16 bases between the two ends. From germline, CDR1 is SQVTM and CDR2 ANQGSEA. This CDR3 is built from 15 residues. The CDR3 sequence is CSVEFPGTRSYEQYF. The CDR3 region has the DNA TGCAGCGTTGAGTTCCCCGGGACGAGGTCCTACGAGCAGTACTTC.

The table lists this clonotype with a few counts. The chain employs TRBV4-3 and TRBJ1-6; 7 bases are a match to TRBD1. The J segment lost 9 bases and the V segment lost 0 bases, leaving 5 bases of the junction unmatched. The length of the CDR3 is 15 residues. The germline V gene has CDR1 LGHNA and CDR2 YSLEER. CDR3 sequence: CASSQDTTGSSPLHF. CDR3 DNA: TGCGCCAGCAGCCAAGATACGACAGGGAGTTCACCCCTCCACTTT.

This clonotype has just a few counts. The chain couples TRBV20-1 to TRBJ1-6; weak D call: TRBD1 (5 bases). V was clipped by 0 bases and J by 9 bases, with 12 bases between them. The CDR3 is made up of 14 amino acids. CDR1 is DFQATT, CDR2 SNEGSKA, per germline (reference sequence). The CDR3 loop is CSARDDRQISPLHF. CDR3 coding DNA: TGCAGTGCTAGAGACGATAGACAGATTTCACCCCTCCACTTT.

The V call is TRBV5-1, the J call TRBJ2-1, with a weak D call TRBD2 (5 bases). Germline loops: CDR1 SGHRS, CDR2 YFSETQ. CDR3 size: 16 residues. Trimming pared 0 bases from V and 8 bases from J, leaving 18 bases between. The DNA for the CDR3 is TGCGCCAGCAGCTTGGCGGGCAGCCCCGCTAGCTATGAGCAGTTCTTC. The encoded protein is CASSLAGSPASYEQFF.